These 2 T cell receptor beta chains were sequenced from one sample in a study of identifying expanded T cells in peripheral blood. TCRdb keeps only in-frame clones here, not all; method: immunoSEQ multiplex PCR. This sample has about 130,000 clones, with around 88% found just once. The material sequenced was blood. These receptors were obtained from a person aged 18-70 years in good health.

V gene TRBV11-2 combines with J gene TRBJ2-7; D gene unclear. V was trimmed by 1 base and J by 2 bases, leaving 12 bases between them. The germline CDR1 and CDR2 sequences are SGHAT and FQNNGV. CDR3 size: 15 residues. The DNA of the CDR3 is TGTGCCAGCAGCTTAGGACACCTGCAAACCTACGAGCAGTACTTC. Translated, it gives CASSLGHLQTYEQYF.

The chain joins TRBV7-3 to TRBJ2-4; D unresolved. Germline V gives CDR1 SGHTA, CDR2 FQGTGA. The CDR3 totals 13 residues. Trimming left V 4 bases short and J 7 bases short, with 11 bases between. The CDR3 reads CASSSNQGNIQYF. In DNA, the CDR3 is TGTGCCAGCAGCTCTAACCAAGGGAACATTCAGTACTTC.